The 2 T cell receptor beta chains reported below all come from one sample, sequenced in a study of cytomegalovirus exposure and HLA in healthy donors. PCR amplification relied on 60 Vbeta primers (plus 13 Jbeta primers). Produced via immunoSEQ multiplex PCR; TCRdb's table is partial and in-frame only. The sample comprises about 300,000 clones, 80% to 90% of which are singletons, and around 4.2% rests with the top ten. The sample consisted of PBMCs. Receptors were obtained from a man between 35 and 55 years old in good health and CMV-seropositive.

The rearrangement joins TRBV19 to TRBJ1-2; 7 bases map to TRBD1. The V and J ends lost 1 base and 3 bases, in that order; junction bases with no gene match: 5. CDR3 length equals 15 residues. The V gene's germline CDR1 is LNHDA and CDR2 SQIVND (reference sequence). The CDR3 here is CASSIGGGADYGYTF. The DNA for the CDR3 is TGTGCCAGTAGTATAGGAGGGGGCGCTGACTATGGCTACACCTTC.

The V and J genes are TRBV7-2 and TRBJ1-2, with 7 positions matching TRBD1. V was pared by 4 bases and J by 8 bases, with 10 bases of the junction left unmatched. The CDR3 runs to 14 residues. Germline CDR1 is SGHTA and CDR2 is FQGNSA. CDR3 residues: CASSSQGTAYGYTF. CDR3 coding DNA: TGTGCCAGCAGCTCCCAAGGGACAGCTTACGGCTACACCTTC.